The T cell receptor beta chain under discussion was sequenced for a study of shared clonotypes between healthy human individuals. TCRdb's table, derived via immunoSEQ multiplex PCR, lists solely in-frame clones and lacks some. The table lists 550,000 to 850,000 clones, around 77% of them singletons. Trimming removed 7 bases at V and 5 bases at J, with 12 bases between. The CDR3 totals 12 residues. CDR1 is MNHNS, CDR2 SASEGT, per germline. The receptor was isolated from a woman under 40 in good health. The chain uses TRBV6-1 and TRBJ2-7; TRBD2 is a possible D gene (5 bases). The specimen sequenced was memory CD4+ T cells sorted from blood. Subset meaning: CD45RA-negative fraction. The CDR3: CASIEGRDEQYF. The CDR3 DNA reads TGTGCCAGCATTGAGGGCCGGGACGAGCAGTACTTC.